This entry is about one T cell receptor (beta chain). Antigen specificity is unknown. The identical CDR3 is also encoded by other nucleotide sequences in the sample. The record originates from a study of shared clonotypes between healthy human individuals. Study outcomes and limitations: Only blood underwent sampling, and tissue repertoires likely differ.

Per the study methods: Junction-only sequences without quality scores were provided by ImmunoSEQ, so filtering was different. TCRdb's table, derived via immunoSEQ multiplex PCR, lists solely in-frame clones and lacks some. V, J and clone size are those of that table, while D and trimming were read from the DNA. This table holds more than 2 million clones, roughly 96% found once. In the CD4+ fraction, cells were divided into CD45RA+ naive and CD45RA-negative memory subsets. The sequenced material came from naive CD4+ T cells sorted from blood. Regarding subset: CD45RA+ positively selected. The sequence derives from a man younger than 35 in good health.

CDR3 bases: TGTGCCTGGGGAGGAAGAAACTACGAGCAGTACTTC. As protein: CAWGGRNYEQYF. The V gene is TRBV30, the J gene TRBJ2-7; D possibly corresponds to TRBD2 (5 bases). V lost 5 bases and J lost 3, with 11 bases in between. The V gene's germline CDR1 is GTSNPN and CDR2 SVGIG (reference sequence). The CDR3 consists of 12 residues.